The TCR beta chain described here comes from a study of blood T cell repertoires in COVID-19 (dated by TCRdb to about 2020). About the full investigation: Samples from collaborators originated in the United States, Italy and Spain and spanned both the acute and convalescent phases of COVID-19. The material from the prospective study consisted of cDNA or gDNA derived from T cells, B-cell-depleted T cells, or PBMCs. Subjects who had been exposed to COVID-19, were actively infected with it, or had recovered from it provided the deeply sampled blood TCRbeta repertoires that made up the dataset. The repertoires were released in a freely available public database intended as a resource for research on the immune response to SARS-CoV-2. Samples came from the ongoing ImmuneRACE study (first 160 participants) plus 1,254 subjects from 6 global collaborators. Nearly every sample came with metadata listing a de-identified subject ID, COVID-19 status, age in years and sex. Where HLA class I and class II types were available, the types were taken from metadata supplied by the sample provider, not from assay-based typing.

Overall results and qualifications from the work: How much clinical and demographic metadata was included differed by source and by participant, and the metadata was provided uncurated.

For this clone: Its recognized antigen is unknown. Base qualities are missing; no much larger clone stands one base away.

From the germline V gene, CDR1 is SNHLY and CDR2 is FYNNEI. Germline trimming amounts to 8 bases on V and 9 bases on J, with 11 as the count of junction bases outside the gene matches. The CDR3 holds 13 amino acids from the cysteine to the phenylalanine. Only the CDR3 region is kept as DNA, spanning 39 bases read in frame from base 1. Each collaborating institution followed its own protocols to collect whole blood in K2EDTA tubes. Collaborator samples were shipped for TCRbeta analysis as frozen whole blood, isolated PBMCs, or DNA extracted from either sample type. TCRbeta CDR3 regions were amplified from genomic DNA by means of the immunoSEQ Assay, a bias-controlled multiplex PCR. As for the authors' bioinformatics: Within the assay, amplification of reference gene primers was used to estimate how many nucleated cells each sample contained. To quantify the absolute abundance of each unique TCRbeta CDR3 rearrangement, sequence reads were collapsed and filtered. For each sample, productive Simpson clonality was calculated by taking the square root of Simpson's diversity index across productive rearrangements. TCRdb limited this immuneACCESS table to in-frame rearrangements with V and J called. A share of clones is missing; checked studies link under half to unresolved V genes, and the rest is unexplained. Clone size and the V and J calls come from that table; the DNA yielded D and trimming. The sample records about 250,000 clones, approximately 80% of which are singletons. The top ten constitute nearly 5% of the sample.

The chain links TRBV2 with TRBJ1-2; TRBD1 fits 8 bases in the junction. The clonotype was recovered from a woman of 80 years or more with active or convalescent COVID-19. The source material was peripheral blood. The base sequence is TGTGCCAGCGGTCAACAGGGGGAGTCTAGCTACACCTTC. This is translated as CASGQQGESSYTF. The reference TRBV2 and TRBJ1-2 proteins fill in what lies around the CDR3, so the full variable domain reads EPEVTQTPSHQVTQMGQEVILRCVPISNHLYFYWYRQILGQKVEFLVSFYNNEISEKSEIFDDQFSVERPDGSNFTLKIRSTKLEDSAMYFCASGQQGESSYTFGSGTRLTVV.